This T cell receptor (beta chain) was captured in a study of blood T cells in healthy people across ages. CDR3 length equals 16 residues. The authors drew around 9.3 milliliters of peripheral blood from each donor. A sample-barcoded 5' primer and a J-beta primer mix were used in a second PCR of roughly 6 to 11 cycles. From the 5' RACE reads, TCRdb called clonotypes with MiXCR, one entry per CDR3 protein. The sample has about 1,800,000 distinct CDR3 sequences; 28% are singletons. Study conclusions and caveats: Underestimates were what the diversity estimates from one million T cells were considered to be.

This clonotype was counted ten times or more. Its antigen is not known. The V call is TRBV21-1, the J call TRBJ2-5. TRBV21-1 is a pseudogene locus. The sequenced sample was blood. The clonotype was recovered from a woman aged 25 to 39 in good health. The CDR3 nucleotides are TGTGCCAGCAGCAATCACCACTACAGAGACCAAGAGACCCAGTACTTC. This codes for CASSNHHYRDQETQYF.